This T cell receptor (beta chain) was captured in a study of tumor-infiltrating lymphocytes in oesophageal squamous cell carcinoma. A single record per CDR3 protein comes from TCRdb applying MiXCR to the PCR reads. This table holds roughly 20,000 distinct CDR3 sequences, 35% to 50% found once. CDR1 SGHTA and CDR2 FQGNSA come from the germline V gene. The CDR3 spans 14 residues. This clonotype was counted between two and nine times. Material for sequencing was esophageal tumor tissue. The clonotype originates from a male donor with esophageal squamous cell carcinoma. This chain links TRBV7-2 with TRBJ2-1; no reliable D call. The J call could be wrong; TRBJ2-7 is a better fit for the DNA end. CDR3 nucleotides: TGTGCCAGCAGCTTAGATGGCGGCACCTACGAGCAGTACTTC. It codes for CASSLDGGTYEQYF.